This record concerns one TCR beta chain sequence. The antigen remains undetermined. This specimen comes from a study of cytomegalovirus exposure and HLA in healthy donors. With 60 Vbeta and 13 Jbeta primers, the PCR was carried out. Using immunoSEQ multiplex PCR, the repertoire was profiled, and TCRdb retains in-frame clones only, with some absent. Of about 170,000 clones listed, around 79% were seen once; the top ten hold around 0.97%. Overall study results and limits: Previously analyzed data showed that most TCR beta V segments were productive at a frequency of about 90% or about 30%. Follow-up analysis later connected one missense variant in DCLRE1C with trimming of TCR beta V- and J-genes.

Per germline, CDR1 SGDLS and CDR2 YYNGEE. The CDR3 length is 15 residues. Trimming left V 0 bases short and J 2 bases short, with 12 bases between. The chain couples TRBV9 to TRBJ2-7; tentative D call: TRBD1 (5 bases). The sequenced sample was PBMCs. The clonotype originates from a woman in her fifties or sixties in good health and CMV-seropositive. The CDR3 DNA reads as TGTGCCAGCAGCGTAGGATCCTGGGGCCCCTACGAGCAGTACTTC. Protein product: CASSVGSWGPYEQYF.